A single sample is the source of the 14 T cell receptor beta chains below, sequenced in a study of T cell responses to AZD1222 COVID-19 vaccine. TCRdb's table, derived via immunoSEQ multiplex PCR, lists solely in-frame clones and lacks some. The data hold fewer than 140,000 clones, with roughly 90% observed a single time. Sequencing was performed on peripheral blood, taken on day 0 of AZD1222 vaccination. Receptor source: an adult in good health.

The chain combines TRBV4-1 with TRBJ1-1; 9 bases map to TRBD1. J gave up 0 bases and V 4 bases, and 0 bases lay outside the gene matches. The germline CDR1 and CDR2 sequences are MGHRA and YSYEKL. This CDR3 has 14 residues. The CDR3 coding sequence is TGCGCCAGCAGCCGGGACAGGGTGAACACTGAAGCTTTCTTT. Protein product: CASSRDRVNTEAFF.

The sample holds one count of this clone. The chain is built from TRBV7-9 and TRBJ2-1; 7 positions agree with TRBD2. The germline CDR1 and CDR2 sequences are SEHNR and FQNEAQ (reference sequence). Trimming removed 5 bases from V and 7 bases from J; junction bases left unmatched: 2. This CDR3 region has 12 residues. The DNA of the CDR3 is TGTGCCAGCAGCCATAGCGGGAATGAGCAGTTCTTC. Protein product: CASSHSGNEQFF.

This clone was detected a few times. V gene TRBV5-1 combines with J gene TRBJ2-6, with TRBD1 identical over 9 bases. The V and J ends lost 4 bases and 4 bases, in that order; junction bases with no gene match: 6. CDR3 size: 16 residues. CDR1 and CDR2 from the germline V gene are SGHRS and YFSETQ. This CDR3 is CASSQQGAVGANVLTF. The CDR3 coding sequence is TGCGCCAGCAGCCAACAGGGGGCTGTGGGGGCCAACGTCCTGACTTTC.

The V and J genes are TRBV28 and TRBJ1-1; no firm D call. Trimming took off 6 bases at V and 6 bases at J, with 11 bases between the two ends. Germline V gene data show CDR1 as MDHEN and CDR2 as SYDVKM. CDR3 length: 12 amino acids. The CDR3 loop is CASRGPKAEAFF. As DNA, the CDR3 is TGTGCCAGCAGAGGGCCCAAGGCTGAAGCTTTCTTT.

The rearrangement uses TRBV5-1 and TRBJ2-3, with 9 nucleotides matching TRBD1. The V gene's germline CDR1 is SGHRS and CDR2 YFSETQ. This CDR3 region has 14 residues. After removal of 4 bases from V and 5 bases from J, the junction contained 5 bases not matched to a gene. The CDR3 here is CASSPQDRGDTQYF. CDR3 in DNA: TGCGCCAGCAGCCCGCAGGACAGGGGAGATACGCAGTATTTT.

This clone was observed a handful of times. The chain carries TRBV6-5 and TRBJ2-1; D unclear. Trimming removed 6 bases from V and 1 base from J, with 16 bases in between. The germline gives CDR1 MNHEY, CDR2 SVGAGI. The CDR3 has 16 amino acids. CDR3 loop: CASSYQARRSYNEQFF. CDR3 DNA sequence: TGTGCCAGCAGCTACCAGGCCAGGCGGTCCTACAATGAGCAGTTCTTC.

Only a few counts were recorded for this clone. This chain uses TRBV5-4 with TRBJ2-6; D ambiguous. The CDR3 contains 13 residues. Between the trimmed V and J ends, which lost 3 bases and 2 bases, there was a span of 3 bases. Looked up from germline, CDR1 is SGHNT and CDR2 is YYREEE (reference sequence). CDR3 amino acids: CASSYPGANVLTF. The CDR3, as DNA: TGTGCCAGCAGCTACCCTGGGGCCAACGTCCTGACTTTC.

This sequence joins TRBV7-2 and TRBJ2-2; D is uncertain. V lost 5 bases, J lost 4 bases, and 11 bases lay in between. CDR1 is SGHTA, CDR2 FQGNSA, per germline. This CDR3 has 14 residues. CDR3: CASSPYPGTGELFF. The CDR3 DNA reads as TGTGCCAGCAGCCCCTACCCAGGCACCGGGGAGCTGTTTTTT.

In its sample, this clone was seen once. The rearrangement joins TRBV4-3 to TRBJ1-2, with D unclear. Between the trimmed V and J ends, which lost 2 bases and 4 bases, there was a span of 14 bases. CDR1 is LGHNA, CDR2 YSLEER, per germline. The CDR3 is made up of 15 amino acids. In nucleotides, the CDR3 is TGCGCCAGCAGCCAACAGTACTCTTCGGGCTATGGCTACACCTTC. Its translation: CASSQQYSSGYGYTF.

This rearrangement joins TRBV9 to TRBJ2-2; a weak D match, TRBD2 (5 bases). Trimming cost V 1 base and J 6 bases, with 13 bases left between them. The germline V gene has CDR1 SGDLS and CDR2 YYNGEE. The CDR3 consists of 15 residues. The CDR3 sequence is CASSVTLDSSGELFF. Written as DNA, the CDR3 is TGTGCCAGCAGCGTAACACTAGATTCGTCCGGGGAGCTGTTTTTT. The full variable domain, rest sourced from reference TRBV9 and TRBJ2-2, is DSGVTQTPKHLITATGQRVTLRCSPRSGDLSVYWYQQSLDQGLQFLIQYYNGEERAKGNILERFSAQQFPDLHSELNLSSLELGDSALYFCASSVTLDSSGELFFGEGSRLTVL.

The gene calls are TRBV30 and TRBJ1-6; perhaps TRBD1 as D (6 bases). This CDR3 is 14 amino acids long. The germline gives CDR1 GTSNPN, CDR2 SVGIG (reference sequence). V gave up 2 bases and J gave up 4 bases, with 9 bases separating them. The CDR3 DNA sequence: TGTGCCTGGAGTCCCCAGGGGTATAATTCACCCCTCCACTTT. Protein sequence: CAWSPQGYNSPLHF.

The table lists this clone with a count of one. The rearrangement joins TRBV19 to TRBJ1-5; 7 bases fit TRBD1. Germline V gene data show CDR1 as LNHDA and CDR2 as SQIVND (reference sequence). The CDR3 has 15 amino acids. The junction had 4 bases not matched to a gene; V was cut back by 0 bases and J by 5 bases. The CDR3 sequence: CASSIDTGVDQPQHF. The CDR3 nucleotides are TGTGCCAGTAGTATAGACACAGGGGTAGATCAGCCCCAGCATTTT.

The chain carries TRBV15 and TRBJ2-5, with 7 bases fitting TRBD2. Germline CDR1 reads LNHNV; CDR2 reads YYDKDF (reference sequence). J lost 4 bases, V lost 5 bases, and 10 bases had no gene match. CDR3 length: 15 amino acids. CDR3 DNA sequence: TGTGCCACCAGCGCCGACGCGGGGGTGGGAGAGACCCAGTACTTC. It is translated as CATSADAGVGETQYF.

The chain uses TRBV3-1 (or the pseudogene TRBV3-2) and TRBJ1-6; D gene uncertain. Deletions cut 2 bases from V and 7 bases from J, with 9 bases between. The CDR3 contains 14 residues. The germline gives CDR1 LGHDT, CDR2 YNNKEL (reference sequence). The CDR3 protein is CASSQTAGNSPLHF. The CDR3 DNA sequence: TGTGCCAGCAGCCAAACGGCGGGCAATTCACCCCTCCACTTT.